This T cell receptor (beta chain) was obtained from a study of cytomegalovirus exposure and HLA in healthy donors. Study at large: Earlier results showed roughly 110 million unique TCR beta sequences derived from roughly 180 million T cells.

Findings and limits, study-wide: Among TCR sequences, most were rare, though some public TCRs appeared in many donors.

This clone is a singleton in its sample. Its specificity is not known. Trimming at V came to 3 bases and at J to 10 bases, leaving 9 bases not matched to a gene. The V gene's germline CDR1 is LNHDA and CDR2 SQIVND (reference sequence). This CDR3 region has 15 residues. Use of 60 Vbeta and 13 Jbeta primers characterized the PCR. The assay was immunoSEQ multiplex PCR, and TCRdb's table has in-frame clones only and misses some. The sample shows 150,000 to 250,000 clones, roughly four fifths of them seen only once. The chain employs TRBV19 and TRBJ2-1; 10 bases agree with TRBD2. This sequence originates from a boy aged 2 to 9 in good health and CMV-seronegative. The sample was PBMCs. CDR3 region: CASSIGLAGDEEQFF. CDR3 nucleotides: TGTGCCAGTAGTATTGGCCTAGCGGGGGACGAGGAGCAGTTCTTC.